This TCR beta chain comes out of a study of CD8+ T cells in alopecia areata. TCR sequencing used cDNA made by reverse transcription of extracted RNA. The table came from immunoSEQ multiplex PCR; TCRdb's copy has only in-frame clones and leaves some out. This sample has around 100,000 clones, with 50% to 75% found just once. Noted treatment: oral pan-JAK inhibitor, 5-10 mg twice daily. The CDR3 spans 12 residues. CDR1 is MNHEY, CDR2 SMNVEV, per germline (reference sequence). With 7 bases removed from V and 9 bases from J, the gap between germline ends came to 13 bases. The clonotype comes from a human donor with alopecia areata. The sample here was CD8+ T cells sorted from blood, taken at week 24, from a patient treated with tofacitinib. This chain links TRBV27 with TRBJ2-1; D possibly uses TRBD1 or TRBD2 (5 bases each). CDR3 amino acids: CASTGAGAEQFF. In DNA form, the CDR3 reads TGTGCCAGCACCGGGGCGGGTGCTGAGCAGTTCTTC.